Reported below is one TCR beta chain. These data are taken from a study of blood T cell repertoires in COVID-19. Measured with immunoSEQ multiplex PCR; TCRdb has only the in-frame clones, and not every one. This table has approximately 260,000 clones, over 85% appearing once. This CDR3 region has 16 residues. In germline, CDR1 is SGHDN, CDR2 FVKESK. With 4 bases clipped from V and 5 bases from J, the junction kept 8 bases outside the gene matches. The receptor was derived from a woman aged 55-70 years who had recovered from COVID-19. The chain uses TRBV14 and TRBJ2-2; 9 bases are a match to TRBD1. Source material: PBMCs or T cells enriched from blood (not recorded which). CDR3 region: CASSRRGTGKTGELFF. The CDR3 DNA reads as TGTGCCAGCAGCCGGCGTGGGACAGGGAAAACCGGGGAGCTGTTTTTT.